One sample yielded the 9 T cell receptor beta chains listed below, sequenced in a study of CD8+CD57+ T cells in acquired aplastic anemia. The template for TCR beta VDJ and CDR3 sequence profiling was genomic DNA. TCRdb reprocessed the reads via MiXCR and lists one record per CDR3 protein. The sample includes hundreds of thousands of distinct CDR3 sequences, around 68% of them seen just once. The sample was sorted CD4+, CD8+, or CD8+CD57+ T cells (not recorded which) from PBMCs. The receptors stem from a human donor in good health, serving as a control.

Notes on this clonotype: The junction differs from germline at one of its ends, possibly a read error. The gene calls are TRBV7-2 and TRBJ2-2; weak D call: TRBD2 (7 bases). Per the germline V gene, CDR1 is SGHTA and CDR2 is FQGNSA. The CDR3 runs to 15 residues. CDR3: CATSRGVGGDGELFF. Written as DNA, the CDR3 is TGTGCCACCAGCAGAGGAGTAGGGGGGGACGGGGAGCTGTTTTTT.

Notes on this clonotype: Its ends do not fully match the called genes, so a read error is possible. The J gene is TRBJ2-5, the V gene TRBV5-1; D may be TRBD2 (7 bases). Germline V lookup: CDR1 SGHRS, CDR2 YFSETQ. This CDR3 is 15 amino acids long. The DNA of the CDR3 is TGTGCCAGCAGCTTAGGTGGGGGGGCCCGAGAGACCCAGTACTTC. It specifies CASSLGGGARETQYF.

The rearrangement uses TRBV6-6 and TRBJ2-7; 7 bases line up with TRBD1. CDR1 and CDR2 (germline): MNHNY, SVGAGI (reference sequence). CDR3 length equals 16 residues. Trimming cost V 5 bases and J 2 bases; bases outside gene matches: 12. CDR3 sequence (DNA): TGTGCCAGCAGTCGCGACAGGGACAGCCACACCTACGAGCAGTACTTC. Amino acids: CASSRDRDSHTYEQYF.

The chain couples TRBV29-1 to TRBJ1-2; D is uncertain. Germline V gives CDR1 SQVTM, CDR2 ANQGSEA. This CDR3 spans 12 amino acids. Trimming removed 6 bases at V and 7 bases at J, with 15 bases between. The CDR3 DNA sequence: TGCAGCGTGGACGGCCCGCACGTTGGCTACACCTTC. This sequence encodes CSVDGPHVGYTF.

A word on this clonotype: A single base separates this from a much larger clone, so it may be a read error. This sequence joins TRBV5-6 and TRBJ2-2; perhaps TRBD2 as D (6 bases). The CDR3 consists of 17 residues. Germline V gives CDR1 SGHDT, CDR2 YYEEEE. The CDR3 nucleotides read TGTGCCAGCAGCCGCCGAGGGGCGGGGAGAAACACCGGGGAGCTGCTTTTT. Translating gives CASSRRGAGRNTGELLF. Full variable domain (rest looked up from reference TRBV5-6 and TRBJ2-2): DAGVTQSPTHLIKTRGQQVTLRCSPKSGHDTVSWYQQALGQGPQFIFQYYEEEERQRGNFPDRFSGHQFPNYSSELNVNALLLGDSALYLCASSRRGAGRNTGELLFGEGSRLTVL.

Regarding this clonotype: The conserved phenylalanine or tryptophan normally closing the CDR3 is absent here, so this likely arose from a read error. This chain links TRBV9 with TRBJ1-1; no clear D gene. Deletions cut 2 bases from V and 8 bases from J, with 10 bases between. The V gene's germline CDR1 is SGDLS and CDR2 YYNGEE. This CDR3 region has 12 residues. The CDR3 spells CASSVRREEAFV. CDR3 nucleotides: TGTGCCAGCAGCGTGAGGCGGGAAGAAGCTTTCGTT.

This sequence joins TRBV20-1 and TRBJ2-5; 10 bases align to TRBD2. The CDR3 extends over 13 amino acids. Losses at the gene ends were 7 bases for V and 8 bases for J; bases not matched to a gene: 10. CDR1 DFQATT and CDR2 SNEGSKA come from the germline V gene (reference sequence). CDR3 sequence (DNA): TGCAGTGTAACTGGACTAGCGGAAACAACCCAGTACTTC. Protein: CSVTGLAETTQYF.

On this clonotype: The junction departs from germline at one end; a sequencing error may be responsible. This rearrangement joins TRBV19 to TRBJ1-1; D perhaps matches TRBD1 (6 bases). Per germline, CDR1 LNHDA and CDR2 SQIVND (reference sequence). The CDR3 extends over 13 amino acids. CDR3 loop: CASLRNRDSPPHF. Here the CDR3 DNA reads TGTGCCAGTTTGAGGAACAGGGATTCACCCCCCCACTTT.

This clonotype was seen only a few times. The CDR3 is CASSRSAGAKNIQYF. The CDR3 DNA reads TGTGCCAGCAGCCGCTCCGCCGGAGCCAAAAACATTCAGTACTTC. The chain recombines TRBV6-2 or TRBV6-3 with TRBJ2-4; unclear D gene. The germline V and J ends were trimmed by 6 bases and 0 bases, with 12 bases remaining between them. Germline V gives CDR1 MNHEY, CDR2 SVGEGT. CDR3 length: 15 residues.